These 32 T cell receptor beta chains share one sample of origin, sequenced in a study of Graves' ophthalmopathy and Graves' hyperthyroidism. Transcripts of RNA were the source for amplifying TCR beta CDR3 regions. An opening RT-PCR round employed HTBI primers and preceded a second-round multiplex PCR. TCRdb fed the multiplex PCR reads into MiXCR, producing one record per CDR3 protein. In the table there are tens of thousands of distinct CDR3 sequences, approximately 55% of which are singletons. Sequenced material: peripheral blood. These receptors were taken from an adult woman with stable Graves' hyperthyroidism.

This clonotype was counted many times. The CDR3 is CASTEREGPSEQYF. DNA for the CDR3: TGTGCCAGCACCGAGCGGGAGGGCCCCAGCGAGCAGTACTTC. This chain links TRBV2 with TRBJ2-7, with 10 bases lining up with TRBD2. J gave up 6 bases and V 7 bases, and 9 bases lay outside the gene matches. The CDR3 loop spans 14 amino acids. Germline CDR1 reads SNHLY; CDR2 reads FYNNEI.

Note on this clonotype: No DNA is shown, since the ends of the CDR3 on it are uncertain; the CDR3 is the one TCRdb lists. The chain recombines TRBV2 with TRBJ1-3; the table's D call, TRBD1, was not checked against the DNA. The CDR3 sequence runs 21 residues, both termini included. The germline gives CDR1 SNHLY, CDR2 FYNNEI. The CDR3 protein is CASNSGDTNTGELFFGNTIYF.

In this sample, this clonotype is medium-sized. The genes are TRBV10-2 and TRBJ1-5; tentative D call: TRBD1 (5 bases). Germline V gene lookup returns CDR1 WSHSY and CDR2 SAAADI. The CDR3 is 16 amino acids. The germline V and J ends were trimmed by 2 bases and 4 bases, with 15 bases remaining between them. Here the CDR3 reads CASSETPGLGNQPQHF. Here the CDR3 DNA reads TGCGCCAGCAGTGAGACCCCAGGGCTTGGGAATCAGCCCCAGCATTTT.

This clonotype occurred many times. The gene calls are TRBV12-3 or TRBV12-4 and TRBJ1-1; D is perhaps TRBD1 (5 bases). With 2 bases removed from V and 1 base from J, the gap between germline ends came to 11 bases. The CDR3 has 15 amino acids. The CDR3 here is CASSLRGNRNTEAFF. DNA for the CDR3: TGTGCCAGCAGTTTACGGGGCAACCGGAACACTGAAGCTTTCTTT.

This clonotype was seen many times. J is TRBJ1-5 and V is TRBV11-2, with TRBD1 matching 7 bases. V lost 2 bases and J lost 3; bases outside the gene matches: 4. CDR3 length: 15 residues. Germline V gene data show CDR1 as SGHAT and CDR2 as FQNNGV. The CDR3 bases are TGTGCCAGCAGCTTAAAAGGGGGCCCCAATCAGCCCCAGCATTTT. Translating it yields CASSLKGGPNQPQHF.

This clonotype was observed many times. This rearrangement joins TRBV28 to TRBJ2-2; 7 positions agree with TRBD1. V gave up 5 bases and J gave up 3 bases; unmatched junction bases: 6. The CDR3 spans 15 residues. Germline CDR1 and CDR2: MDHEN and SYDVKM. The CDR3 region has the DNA TGTGCCAGCAGTACCGGACAGGCAGACACCGGGGAGCTGTTTTTT. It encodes CASSTGQADTGELFF.

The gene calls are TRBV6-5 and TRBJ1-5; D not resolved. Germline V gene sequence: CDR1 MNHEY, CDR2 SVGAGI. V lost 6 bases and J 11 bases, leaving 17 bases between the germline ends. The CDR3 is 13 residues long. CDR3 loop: CASSDRGQVTQHF. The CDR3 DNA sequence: TGTGCCAGCAGCGACCGGGGTCAGGTGACCCAGCATTTT.

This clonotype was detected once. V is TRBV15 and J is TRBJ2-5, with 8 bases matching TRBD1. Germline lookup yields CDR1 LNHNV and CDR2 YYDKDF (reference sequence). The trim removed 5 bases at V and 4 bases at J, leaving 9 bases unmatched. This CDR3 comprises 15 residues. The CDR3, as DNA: TGTGCCACCAGCCTGACCGGGACAGGATTAGAGACCCAGTACTTC. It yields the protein CATSLTGTGLETQYF.

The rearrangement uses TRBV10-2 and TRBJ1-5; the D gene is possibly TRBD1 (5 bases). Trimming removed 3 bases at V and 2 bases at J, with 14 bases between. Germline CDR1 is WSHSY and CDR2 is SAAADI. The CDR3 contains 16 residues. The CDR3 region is CASSECGAMGNQPQHF. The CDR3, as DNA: TGCGCCAGCAGTGAATGCGGGGCGATGGGCAATCAGCCCCAGCATTTT.

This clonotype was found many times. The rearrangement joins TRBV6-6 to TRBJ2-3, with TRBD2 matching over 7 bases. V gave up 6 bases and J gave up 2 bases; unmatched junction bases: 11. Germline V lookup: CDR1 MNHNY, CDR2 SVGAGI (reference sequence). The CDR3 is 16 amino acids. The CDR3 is CASRVGVAGLTDTQYF. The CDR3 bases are TGTGCCAGCAGGGTCGGAGTAGCGGGCCTCACAGATACGCAGTATTTT.

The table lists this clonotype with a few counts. In DNA form, the CDR3 reads TGTGCCAGCAGCTTTACGGCAGGAGCGACCCAGTACTTC. Its protein is CASSFTAGATQYF. This sequence joins TRBV7-2 and TRBJ2-5; D call uncertain. Germline loops: CDR1 SGHTA, CDR2 FQGNSA. This CDR3 is built from 13 residues. V was shortened by 3 bases and J by 7 bases, with 12 bases between the two germline ends.

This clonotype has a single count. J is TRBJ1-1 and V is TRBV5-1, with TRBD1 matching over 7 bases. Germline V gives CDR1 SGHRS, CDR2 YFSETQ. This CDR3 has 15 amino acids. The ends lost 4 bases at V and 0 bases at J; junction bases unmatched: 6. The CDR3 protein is CASSATGAMNTEAFF. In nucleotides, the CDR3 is TGCGCCAGCAGCGCCACAGGGGCCATGAACACTGAAGCTTTCTTT.

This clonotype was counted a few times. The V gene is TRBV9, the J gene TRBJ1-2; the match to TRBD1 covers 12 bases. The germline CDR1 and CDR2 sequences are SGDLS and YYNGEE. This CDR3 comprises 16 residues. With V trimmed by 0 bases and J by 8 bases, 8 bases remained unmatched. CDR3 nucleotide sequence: TGTGCCAGCAGCGTAGATGGGACAGGGGGCGCGGCAGGCTACACCTTC. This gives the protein CASSVDGTGGAAGYTF.

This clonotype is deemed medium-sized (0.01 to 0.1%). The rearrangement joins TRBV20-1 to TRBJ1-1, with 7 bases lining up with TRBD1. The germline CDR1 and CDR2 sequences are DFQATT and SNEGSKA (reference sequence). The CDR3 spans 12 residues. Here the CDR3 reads CTAPKTGSEAFF. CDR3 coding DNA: TGCACAGCGCCGAAGACAGGGTCTGAAGCTTTCTTT.

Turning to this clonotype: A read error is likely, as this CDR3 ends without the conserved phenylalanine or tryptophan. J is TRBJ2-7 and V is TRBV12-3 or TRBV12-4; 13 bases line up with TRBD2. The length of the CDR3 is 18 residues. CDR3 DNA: TGTGCCGGCAGCCCAGCCCCCCCGTGGACTAGCGGGAGTGGGGAGCAGTACTTA. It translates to CAGSPAPPWTSGSGEQYL.

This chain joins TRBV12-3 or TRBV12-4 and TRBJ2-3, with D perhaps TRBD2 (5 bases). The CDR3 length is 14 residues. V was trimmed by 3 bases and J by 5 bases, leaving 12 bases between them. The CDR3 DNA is TGTGCCAGCAGTTTGGGTGGGAGAGGAGATACGCAGTATTTT. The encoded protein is CASSLGGRGDTQYF.

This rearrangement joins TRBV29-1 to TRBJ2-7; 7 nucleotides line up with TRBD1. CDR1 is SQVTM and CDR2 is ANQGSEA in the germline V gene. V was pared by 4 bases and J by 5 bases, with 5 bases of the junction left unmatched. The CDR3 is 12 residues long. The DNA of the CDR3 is TGCAGCGTTGCCCAGGGGGAAGACGAGCAGTACTTC. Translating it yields CSVAQGEDEQYF.

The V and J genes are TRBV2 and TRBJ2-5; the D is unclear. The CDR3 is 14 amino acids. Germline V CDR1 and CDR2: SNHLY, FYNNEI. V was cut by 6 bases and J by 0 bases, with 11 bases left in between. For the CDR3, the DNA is TGTGCCAGCAGCGAGATTGACAACCAAGAGACCCAGTACTTC. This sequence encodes CASSEIDNQETQYF.

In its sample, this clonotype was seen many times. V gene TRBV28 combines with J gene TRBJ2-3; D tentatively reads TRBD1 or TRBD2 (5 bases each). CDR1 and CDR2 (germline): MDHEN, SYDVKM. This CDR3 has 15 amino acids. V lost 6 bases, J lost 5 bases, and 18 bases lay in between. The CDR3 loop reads CASSPEGVQGDTQYF. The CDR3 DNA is TGTGCCAGCAGCCCCGAGGGCGTGCAGGGAGATACGCAGTATTTT. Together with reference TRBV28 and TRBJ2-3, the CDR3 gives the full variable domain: DVKVTQSSRYLVKRTGEKVFLECVQDMDHENMFWYRQDPGLGLRLIYFSYDVKMKEKGDIPEGYSVSREKKERFSLILESASTNQTSMYLCASSPEGVQGDTQYFGPGTRLTVL.

In DNA form, the CDR3 reads TGTGCCAGCAGACAGGGGTTCAACGTGCAGTACTTC. Its protein is CASRQGFNVQYF. The chain uses TRBV6-1 and TRBJ2-7; 7 positions agree with TRBD1. Germline loops: CDR1 MNHNS, CDR2 SASEGT. The CDR3 is 12 amino acids. The junction had 8 bases not matched to a gene; V was cut back by 6 bases and J by 9 bases.

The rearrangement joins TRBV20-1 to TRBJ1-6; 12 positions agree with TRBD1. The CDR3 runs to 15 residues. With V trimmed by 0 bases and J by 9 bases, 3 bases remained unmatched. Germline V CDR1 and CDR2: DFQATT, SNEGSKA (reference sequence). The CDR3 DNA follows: TGCAGTGCTAGAGATCCGGGACAGGGGGCTTCACCCCTCCACTTT. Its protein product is CSARDPGQGASPLHF.

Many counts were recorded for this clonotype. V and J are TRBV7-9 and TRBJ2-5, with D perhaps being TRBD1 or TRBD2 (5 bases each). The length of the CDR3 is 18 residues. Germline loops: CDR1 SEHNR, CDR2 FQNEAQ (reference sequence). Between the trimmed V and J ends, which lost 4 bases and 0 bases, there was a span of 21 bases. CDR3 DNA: TGTGCCAGCAGCTCCTCCTGGGGTGCAGGGAGCTACCAAGAGACCCAGTACTTC. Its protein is CASSSSWGAGSYQETQYF.

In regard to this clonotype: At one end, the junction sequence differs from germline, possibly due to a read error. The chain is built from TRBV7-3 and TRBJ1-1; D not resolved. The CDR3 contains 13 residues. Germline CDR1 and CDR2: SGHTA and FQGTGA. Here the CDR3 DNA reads TGTGCCAGCGGCTTAGCAAGTAACGCTGAAGCTTTCTTT. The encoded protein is CASGLASNAEAFF.

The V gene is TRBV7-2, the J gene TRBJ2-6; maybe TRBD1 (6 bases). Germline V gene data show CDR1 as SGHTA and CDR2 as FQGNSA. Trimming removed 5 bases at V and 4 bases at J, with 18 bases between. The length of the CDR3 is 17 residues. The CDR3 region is CASSAEQGLIGANVLTF. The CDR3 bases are TGTGCCAGCAGCGCCGAACAGGGCCTAATAGGGGCCAACGTCCTGACTTTC.

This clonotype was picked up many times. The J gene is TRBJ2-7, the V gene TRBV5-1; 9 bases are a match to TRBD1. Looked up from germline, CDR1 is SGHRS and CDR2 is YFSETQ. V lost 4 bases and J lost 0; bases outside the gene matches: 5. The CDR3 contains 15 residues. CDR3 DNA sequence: TGCGCCAGCAGCCCCGGGACAGGGTACTCCTACGAGCAGTACTTC. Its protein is CASSPGTGYSYEQYF.

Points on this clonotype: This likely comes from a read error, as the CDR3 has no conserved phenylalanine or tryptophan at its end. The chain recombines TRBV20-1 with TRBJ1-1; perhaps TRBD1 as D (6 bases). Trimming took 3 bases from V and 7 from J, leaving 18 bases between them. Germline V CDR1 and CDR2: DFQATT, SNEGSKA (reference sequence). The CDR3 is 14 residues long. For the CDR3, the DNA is TGCAGTGCTAGCTCCGTAGGGGGATCCGTTGAAGCTTTCTCT. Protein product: CSASSVGGSVEAFS.

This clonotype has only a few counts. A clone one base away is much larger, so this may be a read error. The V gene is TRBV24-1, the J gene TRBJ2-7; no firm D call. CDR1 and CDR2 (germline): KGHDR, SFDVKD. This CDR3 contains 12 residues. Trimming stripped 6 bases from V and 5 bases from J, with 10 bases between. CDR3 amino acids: CATSNILDEQYF. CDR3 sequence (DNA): TGTGCCACCAGTAATATCCTTGACGAGCAGTACTTC.

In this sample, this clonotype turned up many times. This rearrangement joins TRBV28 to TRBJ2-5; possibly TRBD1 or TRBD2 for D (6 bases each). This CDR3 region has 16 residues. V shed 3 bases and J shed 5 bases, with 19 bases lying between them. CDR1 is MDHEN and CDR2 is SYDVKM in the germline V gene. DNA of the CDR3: TGTGCCAGCAGTTTCCTACAGGGATCAGGAGGGGAGACCCAGTACTTC. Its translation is CASSFLQGSGGETQYF. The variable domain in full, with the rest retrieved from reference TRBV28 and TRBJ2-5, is DVKVTQSSRYLVKRTGEKVFLECVQDMDHENMFWYRQDPGLGLRLIYFSYDVKMKEKGDIPEGYSVSREKKERFSLILESASTNQTSMYLCASSFLQGSGGETQYFGPGTRLLVL.

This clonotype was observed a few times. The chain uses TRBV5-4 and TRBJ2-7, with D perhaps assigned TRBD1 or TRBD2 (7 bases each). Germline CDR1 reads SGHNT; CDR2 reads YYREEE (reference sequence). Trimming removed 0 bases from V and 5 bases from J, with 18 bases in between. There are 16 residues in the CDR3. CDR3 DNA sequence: TGTGCCAGCAGCTTGGGGGCGACAGGGAGGGATGACGAGCAGTACTTC. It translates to CASSLGATGRDDEQYF.

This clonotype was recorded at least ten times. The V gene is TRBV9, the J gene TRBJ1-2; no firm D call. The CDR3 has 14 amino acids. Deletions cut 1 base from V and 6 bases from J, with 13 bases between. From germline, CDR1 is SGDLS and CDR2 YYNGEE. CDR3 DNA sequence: TGTGCCAGCAGCGTATTGGGAGGTTCGGATGGCTACACCTTC. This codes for CASSVLGGSDGYTF.

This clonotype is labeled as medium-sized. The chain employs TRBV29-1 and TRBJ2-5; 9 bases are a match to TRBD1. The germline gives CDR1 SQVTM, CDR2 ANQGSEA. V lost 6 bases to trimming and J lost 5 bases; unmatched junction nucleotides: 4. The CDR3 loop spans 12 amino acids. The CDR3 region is CSVDRGWETQYF. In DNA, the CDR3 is TGCAGCGTCGACAGGGGGTGGGAGACCCAGTACTTC.

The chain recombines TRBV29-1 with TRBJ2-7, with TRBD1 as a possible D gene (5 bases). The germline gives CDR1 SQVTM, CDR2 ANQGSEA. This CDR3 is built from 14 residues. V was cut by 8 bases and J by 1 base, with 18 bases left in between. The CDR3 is CSSYSRQLSYEQYF. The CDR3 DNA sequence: TGCAGCAGTTACTCGAGACAGCTGTCCTACGAGCAGTACTTC.